Presented here are 26 T cell receptor beta chains from one specimen sequenced in a study of T cell changes during pregnancy in multiple sclerosis. This table comes from immunoSEQ multiplex PCR, and its TCRdb copy is limited to in-frame clones, with some not included. The sample consists of around 60,000 clones, more than 85% of them appearing once. The sequencing used peripheral blood, collected in the third trimester of pregnancy. These receptors were taken from a female donor in good health, enrolled as a control in a pregnancy study.

CDR3 region: CASSDSNYGYTF. The CDR3 DNA reads as TGTGCCAGCTCCGACAGTAACTATGGCTACACCTTC. The chain has TRBV6-5 and TRBJ1-2, with D possibly TRBD1 on 5 matching bases. Germline V gene sequence: CDR1 MNHEY, CDR2 SVGAGI. Trimming took 8 bases from V and 1 from J, leaving 8 bases between them. This CDR3 has 12 amino acids.

This chain links TRBV18 with TRBJ2-1; possible D gene TRBD2, 5 bases. This CDR3 contains 14 residues. V lost 3 bases and J lost 3, with 9 bases in between. Germline lookup yields CDR1 KGHSH and CDR2 LQKENI. CDR3 DNA: TGTGCCAGCTCACCGGCGGGCCTCTACAATGAGCAGTTCTTC. Its translation: CASSPAGLYNEQFF. The variable domain in full, completed from reference TRBV18 and TRBJ2-1, reads NAGVMQNPRHLVRRRGQEARLRCSPMKGHSHVYWYRQLPEEGLKFMVYLQKENIIDESGMPKERFSAEFPKEGPSILRIQQVVRGDSAAYFCASSPAGLYNEQFFGPGTRLTVL.

A single count supports this clone. The chain couples TRBV5-1 to TRBJ2-3; weak D call: TRBD2 (5 bases). V lost 1 base to trimming and J lost 2 bases, with 11 bases between them. This CDR3 has 15 amino acids. Germline V gene lookup returns CDR1 SGHRS and CDR2 YFSETQ. This CDR3 is CASSLRAADTDTQYF. In nucleotides, the CDR3 is TGCGCCAGCAGCTTGCGGGCAGCGGACACAGATACGCAGTATTTT.

This sequence joins TRBV19 and TRBJ2-6; 7 nucleotides agree with TRBD1. Germline loops: CDR1 LNHDA, CDR2 SQIVND (reference sequence). Trimming removed 5 bases from V and 4 bases from J; junction bases left unmatched: 11. The CDR3 runs to 17 residues. The CDR3 reads CASSVGTVILGANVLTF. For the CDR3, the DNA is TGTGCCAGTAGTGTCGGGACAGTGATCCTCGGGGCCAACGTCCTGACTTTC.

The chain combines TRBV2 with TRBJ1-1; D unresolved. V was trimmed by 7 bases and J by 0 bases, leaving 12 bases between them. Germline CDR1 and CDR2: SNHLY and FYNNEI. The CDR3 runs to 14 residues. DNA of the CDR3: TGTGCCAGCAAAGAGGACTCACTGAACACTGAAGCTTTCTTT. Translation gives CASKEDSLNTEAFF.

The chain joins TRBV6-5 to TRBJ1-2, with TRBD1 matching over 9 bases. This CDR3 is 14 amino acids long. In germline, CDR1 is MNHEY, CDR2 SVGAGI. V was clipped by 6 bases and J by 6 bases; unmatched bases: 8. CDR3 DNA sequence: TGTGCCAGCAGGGGGACAGGGAGGGGAGATGGCTACACCTTC. It encodes CASRGTGRGDGYTF.

This chain uses TRBV5-4 with TRBJ2-1; TRBD2 aligns across 11 bases. CDR1 SGHNT and CDR2 YYREEE come from the germline V gene (reference sequence). The V gene end was trimmed by 3 bases and the J gene end by 3 bases; junction bases not matched to a gene: 5. The CDR3 sequence is 16 residues long. In DNA, the CDR3 is TGTGCCAGCAGCTCGAAACTAGCGGGGGACTACAATGAGCAGTTCTTC. Its protein is CASSSKLAGDYNEQFF.

The V call is TRBV4-1, the J call TRBJ1-4; D uncertain. Germline loops: CDR1 MGHRA, CDR2 YSYEKL. V was cut by 0 bases and J by 1 base, with 6 bases left in between. The CDR3 length is 15 residues. The CDR3 is CASSQDEITNEKLFF. Here the CDR3 DNA reads TGCGCCAGCAGCCAAGATGAGATAACTAATGAAAAACTGTTTTTT.

The chain carries TRBV10-2 and TRBJ2-7, with D tentatively TRBD1 (5 bases). Trimming shortened V by 7 bases and J by 4 bases, and 11 bases separated the two germline ends. This CDR3 comprises 12 residues. Germline-derived CDR1 and CDR2 are WSHSY and SAAADI. This CDR3 is CASKGPGYEQYF. CDR3 nucleotides: TGCGCCAGCAAGGGGCCAGGATACGAGCAGTACTTC.

The rearrangement joins TRBV21-1 to TRBJ2-1; TRBD2 was called by the table and not checked on the DNA. TRBV21-1 is flagged as a pseudogene. The CDR3 runs 17 residues. This CDR3 is CASSKGGLHWSYNEQFF. For the CDR3, the DNA is TGTGCCAGCAGCAAAGGTGGACTTCATTGGTCCTACAATGAGCAGTTCTTC.

The chain combines TRBV5-1 with TRBJ2-1; 8 positions agree with TRBD2. The CDR3 is 15 amino acids. Trimming cost V 1 base and J 4 bases; bases outside gene matches: 4. The germline gives CDR1 SGHRS, CDR2 YFSETQ. The CDR3 reads CASSLISGVYNEQFF. The CDR3 bases are TGCGCCAGCAGCTTGATTAGCGGGGTTTACAATGAGCAGTTCTTC.

V usage is TRBV5-1 and J usage is TRBJ2-6, with a weak D call TRBD1 (6 bases). This CDR3 is 15 amino acids long. The germline CDR1 and CDR2 sequences are SGHRS and YFSETQ. V was pared by 6 bases and J by 2 bases, with 12 bases between. The CDR3: CASTDTGPGANVLTF. The CDR3 region has the DNA TGCGCCAGCACTGATACAGGGCCTGGGGCCAACGTCCTGACTTTC.

Concerning this clone: This sample also contains other DNA sequences that code for the same CDR3. V gene TRBV19 combines with J gene TRBJ1-4; tentative D call: TRBD1 (5 bases). V was shortened by 4 bases and J by 0 bases, with 6 bases between the two germline ends. This CDR3 comprises 14 residues. Germline CDR1 reads LNHDA; CDR2 reads SQIVND (reference sequence). CDR3 residues: CASSRGATNEKLFF. The CDR3 nucleotides are TGTGCCAGTAGTAGGGGGGCAACTAATGAAAAACTGTTTTTT.

The table lists this clone with a count of one. CDR3 amino acids: CASSLTRGDGYTF. The CDR3 DNA reads TGTGCCAGCAGCTTGACCAGGGGGGACGGCTACACCTTC. J is TRBJ1-2 and V is TRBV5-4; 7 bases align to TRBD1. CDR1 SGHNT and CDR2 YYREEE come from the germline V gene (reference sequence). V shed 1 base, J shed 8 bases, and the junction held 5 bases outside the gene matches. This CDR3 is built from 13 residues.

This clone was counted a single time. The chain couples TRBV10-3 to TRBJ2-1; TRBD2 is a possible D gene (7 bases). This CDR3 is 17 amino acids long. With 3 bases removed from V and 2 bases from J, the gap between germline ends came to 17 bases. In germline, CDR1 is ENHRY, CDR2 SYGVKD. The CDR3 sequence is CAISDRGAPYAYNEQFF. The CDR3 DNA reads as TGTGCCATCAGTGATCGGGGGGCCCCATATGCCTACAATGAGCAGTTCTTC.

This clone has only one observation. J is TRBJ2-1 and V is TRBV4-3; D possibly corresponds to TRBD2 (5 bases). Per the germline V gene, CDR1 is LGHNA and CDR2 is YSLEER. This CDR3 is 16 amino acids long. Trimming pared 2 bases from V and 0 bases from J, leaving 11 bases between. As DNA, the CDR3 is TGCGCCAGCAGCCAAAGGACTGCAAGCTCCTACAATGAGCAGTTCTTC. Its protein is CASSQRTASSYNEQFF.

The V gene is TRBV14, the J gene TRBJ2-3; D unclear. CDR1 and CDR2 (germline): SGHDN, FVKESK. The CDR3 spans 14 residues. V dropped 2 bases and J dropped 3 bases, with 9 bases sitting between them. The DNA of the CDR3 is TGTGCCAGCAGCCAAATACAGCTGACAGATACGCAGTATTTT. Its translation: CASSQIQLTDTQYF.

The chain uses TRBV2 and TRBJ2-2, with 8 bases fitting TRBD2. J gave up 0 bases and V 8 bases, and 2 bases lay outside the gene matches. The CDR3 has 14 residues. Germline V gene lookup returns CDR1 SNHLY and CDR2 FYNNEI. CDR3 region: CASRTSPNTGELFF. CDR3 nucleotides: TGTGCCAGCCGGACTAGCCCGAACACCGGGGAGCTGTTTTTT.

The rearrangement uses TRBV19 and TRBJ2-3; D not certain. V shed 3 bases and J shed 1 base, with 11 bases lying between them. Germline assignment: CDR1 LNHDA and CDR2 SQIVND (reference sequence). This CDR3 has 15 amino acids. The CDR3: CASSMQRMGTDTQYF. The CDR3 DNA sequence: TGTGCCAGTAGTATGCAGCGAATGGGCACAGATACGCAGTATTTT.

The chain employs TRBV9 and TRBJ2-7; TRBD1 aligns across 7 bases. J lost 2 bases, V lost 2 bases, and 4 bases had no gene match. Germline V gene sequence: CDR1 SGDLS, CDR2 YYNGEE. This CDR3 comprises 14 residues. In DNA, the CDR3 is TGTGCCAGCAGCGTTGGACAGGCAACCTACGAGCAGTACTTC. It translates to CASSVGQATYEQYF.

The chain is built from TRBV10-3 and TRBJ2-7; 13 positions agree with TRBD2. Per the germline V gene, CDR1 is ENHRY and CDR2 is SYGVKD. The ends lost 7 bases at V and 6 bases at J; junction bases unmatched: 6. The CDR3 has 14 residues. This CDR3 reads CAIKGGTSGAEQYF. The CDR3 DNA sequence: TGTGCCATCAAAGGGGGGACTAGCGGGGCCGAGCAGTACTTC.

This chain joins TRBV28 and TRBJ1-2, with TRBD1 matching 8 bases. The V gene end was trimmed by 2 bases and the J gene end by 4 bases; junction bases not matched to a gene: 9. Germline assignment: CDR1 MDHEN and CDR2 SYDVKM. The CDR3 is 16 amino acids. The CDR3 DNA follows: TGTGCCAGCAGTTTACCCCCAGGGGGCTGGAGCTATGGCTACACCTTC. This encodes CASSLPPGGWSYGYTF.

The rearrangement links TRBV29-1 to TRBJ2-7, with 9 bases fitting TRBD1. The ends lost 6 bases at V and 4 bases at J; junction bases unmatched: 7. The CDR3 covers 13 residues. Germline assignment: CDR1 SQVTM and CDR2 ANQGSEA. The CDR3 protein is CSVGGTGNYEQYF. As DNA, the CDR3 is TGCAGCGTGGGCGGGACAGGGAATTACGAGCAGTACTTC.

The CDR3 DNA reads as TGTGCCAGCAGCTTAACAGGGAACCCCACCTACGAGCAGTACTTC. Residues: CASSLTGNPTYEQYF. The chain recombines TRBV5-4 with TRBJ2-7; D may be TRBD1 (6 bases). V lost 2 bases to trimming and J lost 2 bases, with 14 bases between them. CDR1 and CDR2 from the germline V gene are SGHNT and YYREEE (reference sequence). The CDR3 runs to 15 residues.

The chain employs TRBV27 and TRBJ2-7; 12 bases are a match to TRBD1. V was pared by 2 bases and J by 4 bases, with 15 bases of the junction left unmatched. The germline V gene encodes CDR1 MNHEY and CDR2 SMNVEV (reference sequence). CDR3 length: 19 amino acids. The CDR3 here is CASSLIRGQGAHLRYEQYF. The CDR3 DNA reads as TGTGCCAGCAGTTTAATTCGGGGACAGGGGGCGCATCTTAGGTACGAGCAGTACTTC.

CDR3 nucleotide sequence: TGTGCCAGCAGTCCGACAGGGGGCTTTGACGGGGAGCTGTTTTTT. Translating it yields CASSPTGGFDGELFF. The chain has TRBV11-2 and TRBJ2-2; TRBD1 agrees at 10 bases. V was clipped by 6 bases and J by 7 bases; unmatched bases: 8. Germline assignment: CDR1 SGHAT and CDR2 FQNNGV. This CDR3 comprises 15 residues. Full variable domain (remainder filled in from reference TRBV11-2 and TRBJ2-2): EAGVAQSPRYKIIEKRQSVAFWCNPISGHATLYWYQQILGQGPKLLIQFQNNGVVDDSQLPKDRFSAERLKGVDSTLKIQPAKLEDSAVYLCASSPTGGFDGELFFGEGSRLTVL.